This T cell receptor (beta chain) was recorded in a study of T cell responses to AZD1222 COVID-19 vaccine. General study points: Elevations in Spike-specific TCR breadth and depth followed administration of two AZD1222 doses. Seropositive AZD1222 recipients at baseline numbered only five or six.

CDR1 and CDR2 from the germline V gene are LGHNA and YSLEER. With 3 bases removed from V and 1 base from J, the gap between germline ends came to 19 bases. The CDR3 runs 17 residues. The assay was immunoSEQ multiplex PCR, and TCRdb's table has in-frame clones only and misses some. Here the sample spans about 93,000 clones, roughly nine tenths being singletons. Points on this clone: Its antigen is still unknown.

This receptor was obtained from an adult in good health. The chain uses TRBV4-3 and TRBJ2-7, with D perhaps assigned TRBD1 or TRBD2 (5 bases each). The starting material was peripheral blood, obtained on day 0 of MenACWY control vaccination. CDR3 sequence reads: CASSQGRGSLRSYEQYF. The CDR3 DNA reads TGCGCCAGCAGCCAGGGTCGGGGCAGCTTACGGTCCTACGAGCAGTACTTC.